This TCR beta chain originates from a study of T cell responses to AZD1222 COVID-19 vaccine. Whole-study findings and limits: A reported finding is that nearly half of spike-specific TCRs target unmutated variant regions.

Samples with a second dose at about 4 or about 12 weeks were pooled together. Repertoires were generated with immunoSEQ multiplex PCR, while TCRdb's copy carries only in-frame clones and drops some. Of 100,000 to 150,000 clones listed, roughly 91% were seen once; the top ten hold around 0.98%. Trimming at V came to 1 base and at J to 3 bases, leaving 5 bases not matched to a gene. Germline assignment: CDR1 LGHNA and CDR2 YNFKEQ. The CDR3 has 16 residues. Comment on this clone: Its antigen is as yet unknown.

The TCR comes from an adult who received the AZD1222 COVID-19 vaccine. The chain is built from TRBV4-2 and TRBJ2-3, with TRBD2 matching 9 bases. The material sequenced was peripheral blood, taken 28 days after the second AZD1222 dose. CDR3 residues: CASSQVPGLATDTQYF. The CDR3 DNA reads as TGTGCCAGCAGCCAAGTCCCGGGACTAGCAACAGATACGCAGTATTTT.